This T cell receptor beta chain was identified during a study of T cells in Graves' hyperthyroidism and ophthalmopathy. Study results and limitations: Blood held most thyroid clonotypes expanded above 0.001 frequency.

Amplification yielded TCR beta CDR3 regions, with RNA transcripts as the source. Primed by the HTBI set, a first-round RT-PCR was run on the TCR CDR3. TCRdb fed the multiplex PCR reads into MiXCR, producing one record per CDR3 protein. In the table there are about 480,000 distinct CDR3 sequences, around a quarter of which are singletons. This clonotype was found a few times. Antigen: not known. The CDR3 consists of 15 residues. Per germline, CDR1 MNHEY and CDR2 SVGEGT. Unmatched junction bases numbered 5, after V lost 6 bases and J lost 2 bases. This clonotype was obtained from a woman aged 25 to 39 with Graves' ophthalmopathy. This chain joins TRBV6-2 or TRBV6-3 and TRBJ2-4; 9 nucleotides align to TRBD1. The sample taken for sequencing was blood. The CDR3 is CASRTGTGSKNIQYF. CDR3 sequence (DNA): TGTGCCAGCAGAACCGGGACAGGGTCCAAAAACATTCAGTACTTC.